The present entry profiles one T cell receptor (beta chain) with its context. Sequenced by immunoSEQ multiplex PCR; TCRdb stores in-frame clones only, minus some. The sample comprises roughly 240,000 clones, approximately 89% of which are singletons, and around 1.5% rests with the top ten. This entry comes from a study of blood T cell repertoires in COVID-19. The V gene's germline CDR1 is MNHEY and CDR2 SVGAGI. There are 15 residues in the CDR3. V shed 5 bases and J 1 base; nucleotides not matched to a gene: 3. V gene TRBV6-5 combines with J gene TRBJ2-2, with 8 bases lining up with TRBD1. The sequenced material came from peripheral blood. This TCR was recovered from a woman aged 55-70 years who had recovered from COVID-19. The CDR3 DNA reads TGTGCCAGCAGTAGACAGGGGCTGAACACCGGGGAGCTGTTTTTT. Translated: CASSRQGLNTGELFF.